Given below is one T cell receptor beta chain in context. Antigen: not known. The repertoire was sequenced with immunoSEQ multiplex PCR; TCRdb's copy has only in-frame clones and lacks some. The data contain about 40,000 clones, roughly three quarters of them singletons. These data are taken from a study of high-grade serous ovarian cancer treatment subgroups. Study-level points and caveats: Repertoire similarity ranged roughly 0.1 to 0.79 between tumors of one patient.

Tumor tissue was taken before any definitive surgery or chemotherapy was given. This CDR3 is 13 amino acids long. The germline V gene has CDR1 SGHAT and CDR2 FQNNGV. V lost 5 bases and J 9 bases, leaving 11 bases between the germline ends. Sequencing was done on a sample of tumor tissue. This chain joins TRBV11-2 and TRBJ1-6; D ambiguous. The receptor was derived from a human donor with high-grade serous ovarian cancer. The CDR3 is CASSIGSLSPLHF. The CDR3 DNA follows: TGTGCCAGCAGCATTGGGTCGCTTTCACCCCTCCACTTT.